Described below is a single T cell receptor beta chain sequence and its context. Its recognized antigen is unknown. Per-base quality was not reported, and no clone a single base away is much larger than it. This specimen belongs to a study of blood T cell repertoires in COVID-19 (dated by TCRdb to about 2020). As for the study more broadly: Collaborator samples came from the United States, Italy and Spain and covered acute and convalescent phases of COVID-19. The samples were drawn from two sources: the first 160 participants of the ongoing ImmuneRACE study, and fewer than 1,500 subjects contributed by 6 global collaborators. Deeply sampled blood TCRbeta repertoires from subjects exposed to, actively infected with, or recovered from COVID-19 were included in the dataset. The prospective study material was composed of cDNA or gDNA derived from T cells, B-cell-depleted T cells, or PBMCs. The repertoires were released in a freely available public database intended as a resource for research on the immune response to SARS-CoV-2. Where available, HLA class I and class II types were taken from metadata supplied by the sample provider and were not determined by assay-based typing. A de-identified subject ID, COVID-19 status, age in years and sex were almost always included in the sample metadata. Findings and caveats that apply to the study as a whole: The amount of clinical and demographic metadata varied by source and participant and was provided uncurated.

TCRbeta CDR3 regions were amplified from genomic DNA by means of the immunoSEQ Assay, a bias-controlled multiplex PCR. In the paper's pipeline: The number of nucleated cells in each sample was estimated from the amplification of reference gene primers within the assay. To quantify the absolute abundance of each unique TCRbeta CDR3 rearrangement, sequence reads were collapsed and filtered. For each sample, productive Simpson clonality was calculated as the square root of Simpson's diversity index across productive rearrangements. TCRdb provides this immuneACCESS table in a form limited to in-frame rearrangements. Some clones are lacking; in checked studies, under half of them reflect an unresolved V gene, and why the rest are absent is not known. The DNA gave D and trimming, while V, J and clone size come from that table. In all, the sample holds under 130,000 clones, and more than 80% of those were seen once. More than 10% of the sample rests with the top ten.

Collaborating institutions collected whole blood in K2EDTA tubes following their own protocols. For TCRbeta analysis, collaborator samples were shipped as frozen whole blood, as isolated PBMCs, or as DNA extracted from either sample type. This clonotype was sampled from a human donor in a cohort sampled during active COVID-19. What was sequenced was peripheral blood.

In nucleotide form, the sequence is TGTGCCAGCAGCCAAGGTTCTACGGGGGGGCTCAATGAGCAGTTCTTC. Its product reads: CASSQGSTGGLNEQFF. The V and J genes are TRBV3-1 (or the pseudogene TRBV3-2) and TRBJ2-1; 8 central bases correspond to TRBD2. In the germline V gene (reference sequence), CDR1 corresponds to LGHDT and CDR2 to YNNKEL. V loses 1 base at its end and J loses 6 bases; junction bases beyond the gene matches: 8. The CDR3 numbers 16 residues from cysteine through phenylalanine. The only DNA kept is the CDR3, 48 bases in frame from the first base.